Detailed here is one TCR beta chain. Its antigen has not been determined. Base quality data are lacking; no much larger clone is found one base away. The TCR beta CDR3 regions were amplified from RNA transcripts. For the first round of RT-PCR on the TCR CDR3, the HTBI primer set was used together with the Qiagen OneStep RT-PCR kit. A second multiplex PCR round built the libraries, followed by size selection and purification. Sequencing of the libraries was done on an Illumina HiSeq2000 using paired-end 100 bp reads. As for the authors' bioinformatics: SOAPnuke was used to process the raw data, with reads discarded if the reads contained adapters or uncalled bases, had a mean Phred below 15, or lacked an exact constant-primer or identifier match. COPE v1.2.5 was used to merge high-quality paired reads, and clonotypes were defined as unique nucleotide sequences. Clonotypes were aligned to IMGT TRBV, TRBD and TRBJ reference segments using MiTCR v1.1. The analysis included only V-J combinations with a frequency above 0.0001, which together covered 99% to 99.2% of the repertoires. The TCS score was defined as F50 (clonal expansion) divided by E x V (chaos), with BLOSUM62-based TCRdist calculated between CDR3 peptides within each V-J. Welch's t-statistics and random forest reduced around 550 V-J features to around 14, which were used in a naive Bayes classifier (R e1071). TCRdb redid the processing of the public reads, applying fastp at Q25 and MiXCR, and retained in-frame beta chains. Rows are unified per CDR3 protein, each entry keeping the most common DNA and genes. TCRdb's processing, not the authors' own work, is the source of the V and J calls. A total of a few hundred thousand distinct CDR3 sequences appear in this sample, more than 20% of them only once. Together, the top ten hold over 70% of the sample.

The CDR3, cysteine through phenylalanine, is 16 amino acids long. CDR3 DNA only is kept here, 48 bases in frame from base 1. The germline V end is reduced by 4 bases and the J end by 0 bases; junction bases left unmatched: 2. This sample was taken from a study of T cells in Graves' hyperthyroidism and ophthalmopathy (dated by TCRdb to between 2018 and 2021). With regard to the full study: Peripheral blood samples were taken at initial diagnosis, before any treatment was given. The 100 discovery patients were randomly split 7:3 into training and test sets. In about 6 Graves' hyperthyroidism patients, the study also compared T-cell repertoires from thyroid tissue with T-cell repertoires from blood. TCR V-J signatures able to tell the groups apart were searched for in a discovery cohort of approximately 95 patients, of whom over 40 had Graves' ophthalmopathy and about 55 had stable Graves' hyperthyroidism. An independent validation cohort of around 19 hyperthyroidism patients and 15 or so patients who later progressed to ophthalmopathy tested prospective prediction of ophthalmopathy. According to the paper, TCR Vbeta CDR3 sequencing was carried out on some 140 peripheral blood samples, which came from 40 to 45 ophthalmopathy, 70 to 80 hyperthyroidism and around 17 progressor patients. Once sampling was done, hyperthyroidism patients were given methimazole at a starting dose of 30 mg daily, whereas ophthalmopathy patients were given high-dose intravenous methylprednisolone.

Stable Graves' hyperthyroidism was defined as the absence of progression to ophthalmopathy over 18 months of follow-up. Hyperthyroidism patients were newly diagnosed, had a disease duration of under 2 months, and were aged 18 to 65 years. Patients with uncontrolled infections, other autoimmune diseases, pregnancy or lactation were excluded. Diagnoses were established on the basis of clinical symptoms, serum thyroxine and TRAb, thyroid ultrasound, and orbital computed tomography. PBMCs were isolated from about 10 ml of fresh peripheral blood by Ficoll-Paque density gradient centrifugation. Total RNA was extracted using Trizol reagent, and RNA quality was assessed on an Agilent 2100 Bioanalyzer. Study-wide findings and limitations: Blood samples also contained most of the expanded thyroid clonotypes (frequency above 0.001), which suggests that blood repertoires may reflect thyroid immune responses. A 13 V-J signature model separated ophthalmopathy from stable hyperthyroidism, with about 90% sensitivity and just under 84% specificity in cross-validation and 80%/75% in testing. Sample size was not statistically predetermined, and blinding of investigators to group allocation was not performed. During validation, the model predicted progression to ophthalmopathy a median of approximately six months ahead of onset, with approximately 71% sensitivity and almost 75% specificity.

Sequences were obtained from blood. The rearranged segments are TRBV12-3 or TRBV12-4 and TRBJ2-1, with 11 junctional bases fitting TRBD2. This TCR came from a man between 50 and 59 years old with Graves' hyperthyroidism. The encoded CDR3 is CASSSLAGASYNEQFF. The base sequence is TGTGCCAGCAGTTCACTAGCGGGAGCCTCCTACAATGAGCAGTTCTTC.